A selection of T cell receptor beta chains follows, all from one sample in a study of T cells after posttransplantation cyclophosphamide. Sequenced by immunoSEQ multiplex PCR; TCRdb stores in-frame clones only, minus some. The sample yields 4,000 or so clones, almost 70% seen once. The source material was CD8+ T cells sorted from PBMCs, sampled 1162 days after allogeneic stem cell transplant with posttransplant cyclophosphamide. These receptors all stem from a female patient in her 40s who received an allogeneic stem cell transplant from a related donor, was CMV-positive, and had no GVHD. Some T cells may have come from the graft donor. The CDR3 runs from the conserved cysteine through the conserved F or W. A D gene is named only where the DNA matches it firmly. The size of a clone is reported for some rows only, either as once, few or many, or as a class for expanded clones.

d_gene | abundance | j_gene | v_gene | CDR3nt | CDR3aa
TRBD2 | NA | TRBJ2-3 | TRBV5-1 | TGCGCCAGCAGCTCAAGCGGGGGCACAGATACGCAGTATTTT | CASSSSGGTDTQYF
NA | few | TRBJ2-1 | TRBV18 | TGTGCCAGCTCACCACAAATCCCCGCGGGGCCGACGGATAATGAGCAGTTCTTC | CASSPQIPAGPTDNEQFF
TRBD1 | NA | TRBJ1-2 | TRBV7-2 | TGTGCCAGCAGCTTAGAGGGGGGACAGGGTGGCTATGGCTACACCTTC | CASSLEGGQGGYGYTF
TRBD1 | NA | TRBJ1-5 | TRBV28 | TGTGCCAGCAGTCTGGGACAGGGAAATCAGCCCCAGCATTTT | CASSLGQGNQPQHF
TRBD1 | few | TRBJ2-1 | TRBV16 | TGTGCCAGCAGCCGGGACAGATACAATGAGCAGTTCTTC | CASSRDRYNEQFF
NA | NA | TRBJ1-2 | TRBV7-8 | TGTGCCAGCAGCTTATTTTCTGGGAGGAAGAACTATGGCTACACCTTC | CASSLFSGRKNYGYTF
TRBD1 | NA | TRBJ2-3 | TRBV7-9 | TGTGCCAGCAGCTCGATAGGACAGGGGGCCACAGATACGCAGTATTTT | CASSSIGQGATDTQYF
TRBD1 | NA | TRBJ1-2 | TRBV5-1 | TGTGCCAGCAGCGCCGGACAGGTCTATGGCTACACCTTC | CASSAGQVYGYTF
TRBD2 | NA | TRBJ2-3 | TRBV7-7 | TGTGCTAGCAGCTCGACTAGCGGGGGAACAGATACGCAGTATTTT | CASSSTSGGTDTQYF
TRBD2 | once | TRBJ2-3 | TRBV7-3 | TGTGCCAGCAGCCATCCAAGGGGACTAGCGGGGGGGCCCGGCACAGATACGCAGTATTTT | CASSHPRGLAGGPGTDTQYF
TRBD2 | NA | TRBJ2-3 | TRBV11-2 | TGTGCCAGCAGCTCAGCGGGGGGGTTCTTAGATACGCAGTATTTT | CASSSAGGFLDTQYF
TRBD1 | NA | TRBJ2-7 | TRBV5-1 | TGCGCCAGCAGCGTCGACAGGGGCCCCTACGAGCAGTACTTC | CASSVDRGPYEQYF
TRBD1 | NA | TRBJ1-1 | TRBV7-8 | TGTGCCAGCAGCTCGACAGGGATCACTGAAGCTTTCTTT | CASSSTGITEAFF
NA | NA | TRBJ1-4 | TRBV5-3 | TGTGCCAGAAGCTTCCGACGGAGTAATGAAAAACTGTTTTTT | CARSFRRSNEKLFF
TRBD1 | NA | TRBJ1-3 | TRBV6-4 | TGTGCCAGCATTACATTAACGGGACAGCTCTCTGGAAACACCATATATTTT | CASITLTGQLSGNTIYF
NA | NA | TRBJ2-1 | TRBV29-1 | TGCAGCGTTGAAGTGTGGCAGGGCACCTACAATGAGCAGTTCTTC | CSVEVWQGTYNEQFF
NA | NA | TRBJ2-1 | TRBV19 | TGTGCCAGTAGTTTCCAAACTAGTTTGGGTGAGCAGTTCTTC | CASSFQTSLGEQFF
NA | medium-sized | TRBJ2-3 | TRBV10-1 | TGCGCCAGCAGTGTGGACTCAGATACGCAGTATTTT | CASSVDSDTQYF
TRBD1 | NA | TRBJ1-6 | TRBV27 | TGTGCCAGCAGGGATGACAGGGGAAATTCACCCCTCCACTTT | CASRDDRGNSPLHF
NA | once | TRBJ2-7 | TRBV2 | TGTGCCAGCAGTAGGGGCGTTATCGAGCAGTACTTC | CASSRGVIEQYF
NA | NA | TRBJ2-7 | TRBV9 | TGTGCCAGCTGTATCAAACAGAAGACGGCCTACGAGCAGTACTTC | CASCIKQKTAYEQYF
NA | NA | TRBJ1-5 | TRBV6-1 | TGTGCCAGCAGTGAAGCAAGGGGGTGGGGATCCAATCAGCCCCAGCATTTT | CASSEARGWGSNQPQHF
TRBD1 | NA | TRBJ2-7 | TRBV13 | TGTGCCAGCAGCGCCCAGGGGGCCTTATCCTACGAGCAGTACTTC | CASSAQGALSYEQYF
TRBD2 | few | TRBJ2-2 | TRBV25-1 | TGTGCCATCCGGACTAGCGGGAGTACCGGGGAGCTGTTTTTT | CAIRTSGSTGELFF
TRBD2 | NA | TRBJ2-7 | TRBV18 | TGTGCCAGCTCCCGCGGGGGGGGTGAGTACTACGAGCAGTACTTC | CASSRGGGEYYEQYF
NA | NA | TRBJ2-3 | TRBV7-2 | TGTGCCAGCAGCTCCGGGACTTCCACAGATACGCAGTATTTT | CASSSGTSTDTQYF
NA | NA | TRBJ2-5 | TRBV7-9 | TGTGCCAGCAGCTTAGTCGAGGAGGAGACCCAGTACTTC | CASSLVEEETQYF
NA | NA | TRBJ2-7 | TRBV9 | TGTGCCAGCTGTATCGGGCAGGGGACGGCCTACGAGCAGTACTTC | CASCIGQGTAYEQYF
NA | NA | TRBJ2-7 | TRBV18 | TGTGCCAGCTCACTTAAGGACAGTTCCTACGAGCAGTACTTC | CASSLKDSSYEQYF
TRBD1 | NA | TRBJ2-6 | TRBV11-1 | TGTGCCAGCACGGGACAGGGGATTACTGGGGCCAACGTCCTGACTTTC | CASTGQGITGANVLTF
NA | NA | TRBJ2-2 | TRBV7-9 | TGTGCCAGCAGCTTAGCCGGGGTGAACACCGGGGAGCTGTTTTTT | CASSLAGVNTGELFF
TRBD2 | NA | TRBJ2-1 | TRBV7-7 | TGTGCTAGCAGCGCGGAGCCGGGACTAGCGGAGTACAATGAGCAGTTCTTC | CASSAEPGLAEYNEQFF
NA | NA | TRBJ1-6 | TRBV19 | TGTGCCAGTACCTCTGACAATAATTCACCCCTCCACTTT | CASTSDNNSPLHF
TRBD1 | once | TRBJ2-2 | TRBV4-3 | TGCGCCAGCAGCCAAGGGACAGGGGGCAACACCGGGGAGCTGTTTTTT | CASSQGTGGNTGELFF
NA | NA | TRBJ2-7 | TRBV9 | TGTGCCAGCTGTTTCAGGCAGGGGACGGCATACGAGCAGTACTTC | CASCFRQGTAYEQYF